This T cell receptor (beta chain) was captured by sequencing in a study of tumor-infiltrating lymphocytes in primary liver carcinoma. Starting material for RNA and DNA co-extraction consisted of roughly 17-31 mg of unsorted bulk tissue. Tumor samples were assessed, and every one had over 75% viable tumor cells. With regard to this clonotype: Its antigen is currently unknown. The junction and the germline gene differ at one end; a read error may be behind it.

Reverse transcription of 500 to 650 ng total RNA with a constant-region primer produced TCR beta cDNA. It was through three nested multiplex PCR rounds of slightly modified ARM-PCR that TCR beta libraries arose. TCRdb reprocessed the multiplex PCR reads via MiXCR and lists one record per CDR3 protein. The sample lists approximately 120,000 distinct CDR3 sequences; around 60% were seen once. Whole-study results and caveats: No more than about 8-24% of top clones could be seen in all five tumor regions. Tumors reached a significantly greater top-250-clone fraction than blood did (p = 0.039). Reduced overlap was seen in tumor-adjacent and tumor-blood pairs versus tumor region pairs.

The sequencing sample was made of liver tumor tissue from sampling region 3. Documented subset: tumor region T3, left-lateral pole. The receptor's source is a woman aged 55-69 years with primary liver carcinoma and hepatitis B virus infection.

The CDR3 is CVSSKVKGDYNEQFF. The CDR3 coding sequence is TGTGTCAGCAGTAAGGTTAAGGGGGATTACAATGAGCAGTTCTTC. The V gene is TRBV12-3 or TRBV12-4, the J gene TRBJ2-1; D perhaps matches TRBD1 (6 bases). The CDR3 runs 15 residues.